This entry describes one T cell receptor (beta chain). The antigen remains unidentified. The repertoire was sequenced with immunoSEQ multiplex PCR; TCRdb's copy has only in-frame clones and lacks some. The sample has roughly 86,000 clones, 75% to 90% seen once. These data come from a study of radiotherapy plus CTLA-4 blockade in lung cancer. Study context: Disease control was achieved by 31% of patients, and objective responses by about 19%. Findings and caveats of the study: Among reported predictors of response, early blood T cell clone dynamics with interferon-beta performed best. Blood TCR clones of tumor origin expanded after radiotherapy plus ipilimumab.

There are 14 residues in the CDR3. V trimming: 3 bases; J trimming: 10 bases; junction bases outside the gene matches: 6. Germline values: CDR1 MDHEN, CDR2 SYDVKM. The chain has TRBV28 and TRBJ1-4, with 9 bases that match TRBD1. The origin of this receptor is a human donor with non-small cell lung cancer who had stable disease on radiotherapy plus ipilimumab. Sequences were derived from peripheral blood, sampled from a patient treated with radiotherapy plus ipilimumab. The CDR3 DNA sequence: TGTGCCAGCAGTTTTACAGGGGGCACGGGAAAACTGTTTTTT. It encodes CASSFTGGTGKLFF. The full variable domain, its missing parts supplied by reference TRBV28 and TRBJ1-4, is DVKVTQSSRYLVKRTGEKVFLECVQDMDHENMFWYRQDPGLGLRLIYFSYDVKMKEKGDIPEGYSVSREKKERFSLILESASTNQTSMYLCASSFTGGTGKLFFGSGTQLSVL.